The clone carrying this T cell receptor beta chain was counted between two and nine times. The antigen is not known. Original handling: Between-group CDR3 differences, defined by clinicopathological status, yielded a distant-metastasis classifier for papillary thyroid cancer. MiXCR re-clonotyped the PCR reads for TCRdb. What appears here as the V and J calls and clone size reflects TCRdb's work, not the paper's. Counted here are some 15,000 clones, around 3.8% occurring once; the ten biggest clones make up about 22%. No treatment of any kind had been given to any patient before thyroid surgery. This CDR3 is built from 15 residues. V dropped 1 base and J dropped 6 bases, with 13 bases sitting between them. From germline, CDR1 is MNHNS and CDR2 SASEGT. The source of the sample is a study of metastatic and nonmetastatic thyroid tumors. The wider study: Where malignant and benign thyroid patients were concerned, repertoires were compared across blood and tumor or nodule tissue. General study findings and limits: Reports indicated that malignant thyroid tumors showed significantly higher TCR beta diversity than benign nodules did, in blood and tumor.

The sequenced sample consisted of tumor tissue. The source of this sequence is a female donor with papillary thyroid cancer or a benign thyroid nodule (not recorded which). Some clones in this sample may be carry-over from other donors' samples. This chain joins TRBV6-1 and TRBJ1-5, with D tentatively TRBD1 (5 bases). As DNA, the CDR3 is TGTGCCAGCAGTGAAGGGGGGGAGATTACTCAGCCCCAGCATTTT. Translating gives CASSEGGEITQPQHF.